These 23 T cell receptor beta chains were sequenced from one sample in a study of vaccination effects on CD4 cells after COVID-19. Sequenced by immunoSEQ multiplex PCR; TCRdb stores in-frame clones only, minus some. The profile shows about 33,000 clones, 82% of them singletons. Their cognate antigens are unknown. Antigen-specific CD4+ T cell clonotypes were called by their expansion after viral peptide-pool culture in ViraFEST. The culture ran for 10 days before CD4+ T cells were isolated. Participants each got two BNT162b2 or mRNA-1273 vaccine doses. Sequenced here: CD4+ T cells from PBMCs cultured with HCoV-NL63 spike peptides, sampled after COVID-19 vaccination. These receptor sequences come from a human donor who received a COVID-19 vaccine. Some clones in this sample may be carry-over from other donors' samples.

DNA of the CDR3: TGCGCCAGCAGCTATGATGCCGGTAATACCGGGGAGCTGTTTTTT. This encodes CASSYDAGNTGELFF. The chain recombines TRBV5-1 with TRBJ2-2; D not resolved. The CDR3 runs 15 residues. The germline V gene has CDR1 SGHRS and CDR2 YFSETQ. Trimming took off 3 bases at V and 5 bases at J, with 14 bases between the two ends.

The chain joins TRBV6-5 to TRBJ1-2; TRBD1 aligns across 9 bases. Germline loops: CDR1 MNHEY, CDR2 SVGAGI. V trimming: 7 bases; J trimming: 7 bases; junction bases outside the gene matches: 13. This CDR3 comprises 15 residues. The CDR3 reads CASNTVGTGITGYTF. The DNA of the CDR3 is TGTGCCAGCAATACGGTCGGGACAGGGATCACTGGCTACACCTTC.

The V gene is TRBV24-1, the J gene TRBJ2-3; 8 bases are shared with TRBD1. The CDR3 is made up of 15 amino acids. The junction had 11 bases not matched to a gene; V was cut back by 10 bases and J by 3 bases. Germline CDR1 and CDR2: KGHDR and SFDVKD. CDR3 in amino acids: CATQTAGGGTDTQYF. The CDR3 nucleotides read TGTGCCACTCAAACCGCAGGGGGCGGAACAGATACGCAGTATTTT.

This clone has only a few counts. This rearrangement joins TRBV6-2 or TRBV6-3 to TRBJ2-7; no clear D gene. This CDR3 spans 15 amino acids. CDR1 is MNHEY, CDR2 SVGEGT, per germline. The ends were cut back, 2 bases at V and 3 bases at J, with 14 bases in the middle. The CDR3 here is CASSYGGGKNYEQYV. The CDR3 nucleotides are TGTGCCAGCAGTTACGGTGGCGGAAAGAACTACGAGCAGTACGTC.

The chain links TRBV19 to TRBJ2-1; 8 bases agree with TRBD1. Trimming at V came to 0 bases and at J to 12 bases, leaving 10 bases not matched to a gene. Germline V gene lookup returns CDR1 LNHDA and CDR2 SQIVND (reference sequence). This CDR3 has 15 amino acids. The CDR3 protein is CASSIEVGQGALQFF. CDR3 sequence (DNA): TGTGCCAGTAGTATAGAGGTAGGGCAGGGGGCTTTGCAGTTCTTC.

The chain carries TRBV7-9 and TRBJ2-3; the D gene is possibly TRBD2 (6 bases). The CDR3 runs to 15 residues. The germline CDR1 and CDR2 sequences are SEHNR and FQNEAQ (reference sequence). The germline V and J ends were trimmed by 8 bases and 0 bases, with 15 bases remaining between them. CDR3 loop: CASGLGLQSTDTQYF. In DNA form, the CDR3 reads TGTGCCAGCGGATTGGGACTCCAAAGCACAGATACGCAGTATTTT.

V usage is TRBV7-9 and J usage is TRBJ2-5; D unclear. Trimming took off 3 bases at V and 2 bases at J, with 16 bases between the two ends. The CDR3 length is 16 residues. Germline V lookup: CDR1 SEHNR, CDR2 FQNEAQ (reference sequence). Written as DNA, the CDR3 is TGTGCCAGCAGCTTGTATTCGGCAGGAGTTCAAGAGACCCAGTACTTC. Translating gives CASSLYSAGVQETQYF.

The chain combines TRBV20-1 with TRBJ2-4; D gene unclear. CDR3 length equals 11 residues. Between the trimmed V and J ends, which lost 0 bases and 15 bases, there was a span of 12 bases. Germline CDR1 reads DFQATT; CDR2 reads SNEGSKA (reference sequence). The CDR3 loop reads CSARDRGILYF. In DNA form, the CDR3 reads TGCAGTGCTAGAGATCGTGGCATCCTGTACTTC.

The gene calls are TRBV2 and TRBJ1-3; D remains unclear. The V and J ends lost 2 bases and 0 bases respectively, with 5 bases between them. This CDR3 region has 14 residues. The germline CDR1 and CDR2 sequences are SNHLY and FYNNEI. Written as DNA, the CDR3 is TGTGCCAGCAGTGAAATCGACTCTGGAAACACCATATATTTT. This encodes CASSEIDSGNTIYF.

The rearrangement links TRBV9 to TRBJ1-2, with D tentatively TRBD1 (5 bases). CDR1 is SGDLS and CDR2 is YYNGEE in the germline V gene. V was trimmed by 4 bases and J by 8 bases, leaving 15 bases between them. There are 13 residues in the CDR3. The CDR3 bases are TGTGCCAGCAGCTCCGTCAGGGCTGGGGGCTACACCTTC. This gives the protein CASSSVRAGGYTF.

V is TRBV27 and J is TRBJ1-6; D is unresolved. Germline CDR1 and CDR2: MNHEY and SMNVEV (reference sequence). The CDR3 consists of 12 residues. The V and J ends lost 3 bases and 9 bases respectively, with 6 bases between them. CDR3 in DNA: TGTGCCAGCAGTTTTCCCTCTTCACCCCTCCACTTT. Its protein is CASSFPSSPLHF.

The V call is TRBV5-1, the J call TRBJ1-3, with D maybe TRBD1 (5 bases). Trimming took 4 bases from V and 0 from J, leaving 11 bases between them. Germline values: CDR1 SGHRS, CDR2 YFSETQ. CDR3 size: 15 residues. The CDR3 DNA reads as TGCGCCAGCAGCCCGGGGGGGTACTCTGGAAACACCATATATTTT. Translated, it gives CASSPGGYSGNTIYF.

The J gene is TRBJ1-6, the V gene TRBV3-1 (or the pseudogene TRBV3-2); TRBD1 is a possible D gene (5 bases). V gave up 5 bases and J gave up 9 bases, with 14 bases separating them. The CDR3 contains 14 residues. Germline-derived CDR1 and CDR2 are LGHDT and YNNKEL (reference sequence). CDR3 region: CASSFRDGSSPLHF. The CDR3 nucleotides are TGTGCCAGCAGCTTCCGGGACGGATCTTCACCCCTCCACTTT.

This rearrangement joins TRBV9 to TRBJ2-1; tentative D call: TRBD1 (5 bases). The CDR3 runs 14 residues. Germline assignment: CDR1 SGDLS and CDR2 YYNGEE. Trimming shortened V by 0 bases and J by 4 bases, and 8 bases separated the two germline ends. The CDR3 sequence is CASSVDAGYNEQFF. Here the CDR3 DNA reads TGTGCCAGCAGCGTAGATGCAGGGTACAATGAGCAGTTCTTC.

The chain links TRBV5-8 to TRBJ2-2; D remains unclear. This CDR3 comprises 13 residues. Germline-derived CDR1 and CDR2 are SGHTS and YDEGEE. V was clipped by 3 bases and J by 6 bases, with 9 bases between them. CDR3 sequence (DNA): TGTGCCAGCAGCTCCGGCTCTTCCGGGGAGCTGTTTTTT. It translates to CASSSGSSGELFF.

This chain links TRBV18 with TRBJ2-1; perhaps D is TRBD1 or TRBD2 (5 bases each). The CDR3 runs to 15 residues. The V gene's germline CDR1 is KGHSH and CDR2 LQKENI. V was clipped by 4 bases and J by 4 bases, with 14 bases between them. The CDR3 DNA sequence: TGTGCCAGCTCACTCGGGGCAGGCCGTTACAATGAGCAGTTCTTC. It yields the protein CASSLGAGRYNEQFF. Full variable domain (outside the CDR3, taken from reference TRBV18 and TRBJ2-1): NAGVMQNPRHLVRRRGQEARLRCSPMKGHSHVYWYRQLPEEGLKFMVYLQKENIIDESGMPKERFSAEFPKEGPSILRIQQVVRGDSAAYFCASSLGAGRYNEQFFGPGTRLTVL.

The genes are TRBV19 and TRBJ1-5, with D possibly being TRBD1 (5 bases). CDR3 length: 14 amino acids. V was clipped by 5 bases and J by 3 bases, with 11 bases between them. Per the germline V gene, CDR1 is LNHDA and CDR2 is SQIVND (reference sequence). CDR3 sequence reads: CASSGGKDNQPQHF. CDR3 nucleotide sequence: TGTGCCAGTAGTGGGGGTAAGGACAATCAGCCCCAGCATTTT.

The CDR3 DNA sequence: TGTGCCAGCAGCTTATACACCTCTGGAAACACCATATATTTT. Translated, it gives CASSLYTSGNTIYF. J is TRBJ1-3 and V is TRBV7-8, with unresolved D. With 2 bases removed from V and 0 bases from J, the gap between germline ends came to 5 bases. Looked up from germline, CDR1 is SGHVS and CDR2 is FQNEAQ. CDR3 length: 14 residues.

This sequence joins TRBV24-1 and TRBJ1-1; 7 bases match TRBD1. The CDR3 is 17 amino acids. After removal of 2 bases from V and 1 base from J, the junction contained 9 bases not matched to a gene. CDR1 KGHDR and CDR2 SFDVKD come from the germline V gene. Here the CDR3 DNA reads TGTGCCACCAGTGATTCCAAACAGGGGCGGAGGAACACTGAAGCTTTCTTT. This encodes CATSDSKQGRRNTEAFF.

The chain couples TRBV3-1 (or the pseudogene TRBV3-2) to TRBJ2-2; the match to TRBD2 covers 7 bases. The junction had 12 bases not matched to a gene; V was cut back by 4 bases and J by 7 bases. The germline CDR1 and CDR2 sequences are LGHDT and YNNKEL (reference sequence). The CDR3 extends over 16 amino acids. The CDR3 here is CASSPLNGGGVGELFF. The CDR3 DNA reads TGTGCCAGCAGCCCGCTGAACGGGGGAGGGGTCGGGGAGCTGTTTTTT.

J is TRBJ2-6 and V is TRBV18, with TRBD1 identical over 8 bases. Trimming at V came to 4 bases and at J to 0 bases, leaving 8 bases not matched to a gene. The CDR3 contains 18 residues. The germline CDR1 and CDR2 sequences are KGHSH and LQKENI. CDR3 residues: CASSRIQGGGSGANVLTF. In DNA, the CDR3 is TGTGCCAGCTCACGAATACAGGGGGGCGGCTCTGGGGCCAACGTCCTGACTTTC. Full variable domain (missing parts from reference TRBV18 and TRBJ2-6): NAGVMQNPRHLVRRRGQEARLRCSPMKGHSHVYWYRQLPEEGLKFMVYLQKENIIDESGMPKERFSAEFPKEGPSILRIQQVVRGDSAAYFCASSRIQGGGSGANVLTFGAGSRLTVL.

The rearrangement joins TRBV18 to TRBJ2-5; tentative D call: TRBD2 (6 bases). V shed 1 base and J shed 5 bases, with 11 bases lying between them. Germline V lookup: CDR1 KGHSH, CDR2 LQKENI. The CDR3 has 14 amino acids. The CDR3 coding sequence is TGTGCCAGCTCACCACTCGACAGCGGGGAGACCCAGTACTTC. It specifies CASSPLDSGETQYF.

The rearrangement uses TRBV5-1 and TRBJ2-2, with 7 positions matching TRBD2. With 4 bases clipped from V and 7 bases from J, the junction kept 7 bases outside the gene matches. This CDR3 region has 14 residues. Per the germline V gene, CDR1 is SGHRS and CDR2 is YFSETQ. The CDR3 reads CASSRREGDGELFF. The CDR3 nucleotides read TGCGCCAGCAGCCGAAGGGAGGGAGACGGGGAGCTGTTTTTT.